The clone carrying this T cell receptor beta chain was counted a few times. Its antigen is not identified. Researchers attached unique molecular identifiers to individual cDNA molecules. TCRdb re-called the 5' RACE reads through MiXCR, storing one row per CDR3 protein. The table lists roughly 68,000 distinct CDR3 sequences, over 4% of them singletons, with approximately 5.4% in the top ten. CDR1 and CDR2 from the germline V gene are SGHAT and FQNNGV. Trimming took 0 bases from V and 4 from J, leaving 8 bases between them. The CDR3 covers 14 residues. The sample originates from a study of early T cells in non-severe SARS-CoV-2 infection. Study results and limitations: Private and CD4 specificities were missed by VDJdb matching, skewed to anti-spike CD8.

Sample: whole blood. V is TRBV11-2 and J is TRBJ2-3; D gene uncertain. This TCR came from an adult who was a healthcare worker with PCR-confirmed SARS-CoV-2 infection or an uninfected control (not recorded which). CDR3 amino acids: CASSLDGDADTQYF. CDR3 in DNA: TGTGCCAGCAGCTTAGATGGGGATGCAGATACGCAGTATTTT.